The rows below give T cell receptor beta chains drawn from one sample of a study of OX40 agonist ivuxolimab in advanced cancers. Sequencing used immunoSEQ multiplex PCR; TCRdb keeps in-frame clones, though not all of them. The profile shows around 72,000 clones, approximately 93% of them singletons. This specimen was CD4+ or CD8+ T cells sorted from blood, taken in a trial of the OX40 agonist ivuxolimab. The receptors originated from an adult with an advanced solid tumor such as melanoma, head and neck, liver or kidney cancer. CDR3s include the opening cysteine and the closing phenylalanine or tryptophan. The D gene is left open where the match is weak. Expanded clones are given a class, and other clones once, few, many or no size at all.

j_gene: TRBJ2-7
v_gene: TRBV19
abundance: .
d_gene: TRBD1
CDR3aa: CASSNDRGHEQYF
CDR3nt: TGTGCCAGTAGCAATGACAGGGGCCACGAGCAGTACTTC

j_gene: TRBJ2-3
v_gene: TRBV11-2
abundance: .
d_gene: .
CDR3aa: CASSSQVTDTQYF
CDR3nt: TGTGCCAGCAGCTCACAGGTTACAGATACGCAGTATTTT

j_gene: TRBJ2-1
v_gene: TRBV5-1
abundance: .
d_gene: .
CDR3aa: CASRYREASNEQFF
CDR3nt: TGCGCCAGCAGATACAGGGAAGCTTCCAATGAGCAGTTCTTC

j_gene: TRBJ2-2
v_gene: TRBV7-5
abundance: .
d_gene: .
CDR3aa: CVRSFEDRGSRGLFF
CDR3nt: TGTGTCAGAAGCTTCGAGGACAGGGGATCGCGCGGGCTGTTTTTT

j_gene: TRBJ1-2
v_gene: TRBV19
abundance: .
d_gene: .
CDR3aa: CASRYYGYTF
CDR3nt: TGTGCCAGCCGGTACTATGGCTACACCTTC

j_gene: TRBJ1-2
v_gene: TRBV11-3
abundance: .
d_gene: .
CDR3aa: CASSNHLGKTYGYTF
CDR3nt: TGTGCCAGCAGCAATCATCTCGGAAAGACCTATGGCTACACCTTC

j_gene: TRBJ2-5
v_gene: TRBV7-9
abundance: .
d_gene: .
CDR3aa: CASSLALDFQETQYF
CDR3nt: TGTGCCAGCAGCTTAGCGTTAGATTTCCAAGAGACCCAGTACTTC

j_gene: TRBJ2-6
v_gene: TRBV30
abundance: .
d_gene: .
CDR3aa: CAWSTGQGLGANVLTF
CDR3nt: TGTGCCTGGAGTACTGGACAGGGACTAGGGGCCAACGTCCTGACTTTC

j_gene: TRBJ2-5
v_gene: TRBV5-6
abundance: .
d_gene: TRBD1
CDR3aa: CASSSFGTGGLETQYF
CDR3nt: TGTGCCAGCAGCTCGTTCGGGACAGGGGGATTAGAGACCCAGTACTTC

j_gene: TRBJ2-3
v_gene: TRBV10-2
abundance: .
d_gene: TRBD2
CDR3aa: CASSPARLAGGTDTQYF
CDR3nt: TGCGCCAGCAGCCCGGCCCGACTAGCGGGGGGGACAGATACGCAGTATTTT

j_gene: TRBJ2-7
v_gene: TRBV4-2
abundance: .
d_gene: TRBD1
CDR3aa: CASSQPGQGTYEQYF
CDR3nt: TGTGCCAGCAGCCAACCCGGACAGGGAACCTACGAGCAGTACTTC

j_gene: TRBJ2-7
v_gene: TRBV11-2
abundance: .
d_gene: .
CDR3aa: CASSPLHEGEQYF
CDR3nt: TGTGCCAGCAGCCCTCTACATGAGGGCGAGCAGTACTTC

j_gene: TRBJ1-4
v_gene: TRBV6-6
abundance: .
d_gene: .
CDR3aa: CASSRNEKLFF
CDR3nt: TGTGCCAGCAGTCGGAATGAAAAACTGTTTTTT

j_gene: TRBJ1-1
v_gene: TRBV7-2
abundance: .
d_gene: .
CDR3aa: CASSLPFREGMVRDTEAFF
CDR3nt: TGTGCCAGCAGCTTACCTTTTCGCGAGGGTATGGTAAGGGACACTGAAGCTTTCTTT

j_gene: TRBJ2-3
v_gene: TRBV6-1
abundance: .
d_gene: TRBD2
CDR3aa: CASRLAGGTDTQYF
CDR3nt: TGTGCCAGCAGATTAGCGGGGGGCACAGATACGCAGTATTTT

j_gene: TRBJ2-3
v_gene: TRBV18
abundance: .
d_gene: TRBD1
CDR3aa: CASSPSEGQGDTQYF
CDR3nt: TGTGCCAGCTCACCATCGGAGGGACAGGGAGATACGCAGTATTTT

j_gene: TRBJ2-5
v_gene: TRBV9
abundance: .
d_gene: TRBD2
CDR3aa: CASSVGTSGGQETQYF
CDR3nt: TGTGCCAGCAGCGTAGGGACTAGCGGGGGACAAGAGACCCAGTACTTC

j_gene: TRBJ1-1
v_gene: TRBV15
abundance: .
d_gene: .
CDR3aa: CATASRGLNTEAFF
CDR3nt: TGTGCCACCGCATCCCGCGGCTTGAACACTGAAGCTTTCTTT

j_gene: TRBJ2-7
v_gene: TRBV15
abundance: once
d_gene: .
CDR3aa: CATSRDPLYEQYF
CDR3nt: TGTGCCACCAGCAGAGACCCCCTATACGAGCAGTACTTC

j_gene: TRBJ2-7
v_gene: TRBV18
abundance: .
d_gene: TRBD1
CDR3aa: CASSPFTDRVREQYF
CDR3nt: TGTGCCAGCTCACCGTTTACGGACAGGGTACGGGAGCAGTACTTC

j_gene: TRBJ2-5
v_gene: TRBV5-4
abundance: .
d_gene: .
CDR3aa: CASSAPTGTETQYF
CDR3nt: TGTGCCAGCAGCGCACCTACAGGGACAGAGACCCAGTACTTC

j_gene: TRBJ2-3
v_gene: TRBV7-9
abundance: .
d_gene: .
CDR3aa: CASSRSGNTDTQYF
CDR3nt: TGTGCCAGCAGCCGTTCCGGGAACACAGATACGCAGTATTTT

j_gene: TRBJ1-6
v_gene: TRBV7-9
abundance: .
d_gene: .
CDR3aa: CASSLTNSPLHF
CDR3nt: TGTGCCAGCAGTCTAACCAATTCACCCCTCCACTTT